This paragraph covers one T cell receptor (beta chain) sequence. Which antigen it targets is not known. This sample stems from a study of cytomegalovirus exposure and HLA in healthy donors (dated by TCRdb to 2016 to 2017). About the study as a whole: According to an earlier analysis of a few hundred of the donors, about 179 million T cells yielded some 110 million unique TCR beta sequences and 250 to 350 Gb of sequence data. Four to six DR-DQ haplotypes were handled as single units for association and clustering, since linkage in the cohort was strong. To predict cytomegalovirus infection status, the study combined high-throughput TCR immunosequencing, statistical association of individual TCRs with disease status, and machine learning. Both class I and class II loci were covered by HLA typing, at four-digit resolution. Among a few hundred genotyped donors of the cohort, an average of approximately 250,000 unique TCR beta nucleotide sequences were sequenced per donor, 15% to 20% of them non-productive. Along with the roughly 670-subject first cohort, a separate validation cohort of over 90 different subjects was used. The study was designed to test whether signatures of past pathogen exposure could be identified by cataloging public T cell receptors. All discovery cohort repertoires had been generated on a single sequencing platform. The study profiled the T cell repertoires of 666 subjects by immunosequencing and related them to cytomegalovirus serostatus. A later genetic analysis took genome-wide SNP genotypes for 398 of the 666 donors and used that subset as a discovery cohort. Typing coverage varied by locus: roughly 620-640 donors for A, B, C, DRB1 and DQB1; approximately 500 for DQA1; 600 to 610 for DPA1; 450 to 480 for DPB1. Donor age, sex, ethnicity and CMV serostatus were compiled together with the repertoire data. An early release covering 500 to 750 HLA-typed donors comprised about 320 gigabases of sequencing data and tens of millions of unique TCR sequences. The genetic ancestry cluster associated with self-reported Caucasian donors included about 84% of the roughly 400 genotyped donors. The later analysis used no new phenotypic data to find candidate immune exposures, relying instead on TCR beta sequences and their occurrence across donors. A later analysis re-examined previously published TCR beta repertoires from over 500 donors and added high-resolution HLA genotyping to investigate patterns of TCR occurrence. An earlier analysis of fewer than 750 of the donors used high-throughput TCR beta sequencing to judge whether each TCR beta V gene segment behaved as functional or pseudogenic.

The CDR1 and CDR2 encoded by the germline V gene (reference sequence) are LNHDA and SQIVND. V is clipped by 5 bases and J by 4 bases, and the sequence between their germline boundaries is 23 bases long. From the cysteine up to the phenylalanine, the CDR3 has a length of 17 residues. Only CDR3 DNA is held: 51 bases, read in frame from base 1. The paper's findings and limits, for the study overall: A further reported finding was that TCR beta sequences accurately predicted the HLA-A and HLA-B alleles for most subjects in the first cohort. Most TCR sequences were seen in very few donors, while some public TCRs were found in many individuals. According to a later analysis, parvovirus B19, influenza, CMV and Epstein-Barr virus appeared linked to several top co-occurrence clusters. The presence/absence analyses assumed that sequencing depth was roughly uniform across donors, and that assumption may not be true. V-gene and J-gene trimming of TCR beta chains was associated with a missense DCLRE1C variant in a later genetic analysis, and the association was replicated in an independent cohort. Because HLA typing was missing for some donors at each locus, association tests included only the typed subset. Compared with the roughly 710-donor mean, donors in an Asian-associated ancestry cluster had fewer N-insertions in productive TCRs, according to a later genetic analysis. Most CMV-associated TCR beta chains appeared to be HLA-restricted in a later analysis, and the HLA associations seemed to be driven largely by CMV exposure. An earlier analysis of approximately 540 of the donors showed that most TCR beta V segments appeared in productive rearrangements either about 87% or about 30% of the time, which broadly matched IMGT annotations. The authors suggested that the approach could potentially be extended to other disease states and immunological phenotypes. In the study, approximately 160 TCR beta chains were listed as associated with cytomegalovirus. Because the 87-base-pair reads could not distinguish some IMGT-functional V segments, including TRBV6-2 and TRBV6-3, those segments were excluded. A later analysis found that HLA-associated TCR beta chains were more clonally expanded and had lower generation probabilities than equally common non-associated chains. The only immune exposure information available for the cohort was CMV serostatus. When HLA alleles, especially DR and DQ, strongly co-occurred, attributing TCR associations to individual alleles was difficult. About 17 rarely observed V segments, including chromosome 9 orphons, were excluded from the earlier analysis of approximately 500 of the donors because counts were too low. In both the original and validation cohorts, the classifier was reported to diagnose cytomegalovirus status with high specificity and sensitivity. Correlated functional status among segregating V segments might reflect linkage disequilibrium, but an unknown experimental factor could not be ruled out. In a later analysis, TCR association rates were found to vary across HLA loci, with the most associated TCRs seen for DRB1 alleles and the fewest for HLA-C alleles. The sequencing pipeline was judged likely to have produced a cluster of highly shared sequence variants as a technical artifact. At a false discovery rate of 0.05, a later analysis linked 15,000 to 20,000 TCR beta sequences to specific HLA alleles. The cohort was sequenced for TCR beta chains only, and without alpha or paired-chain data the features that could be detected were limited. A few of the identified cytomegalovirus-associated TCR beta chains were confirmed in vitro to be specific for cytomegalovirus antigens.

The cohort consisted of fewer than 700 healthy bone marrow donors. All cohort members were sampled while nominally healthy, although unrecorded immune exposures were likely present. The donor tested CMV seropositive and was one of the 289 seropositive cohort members. Each donor provided a peripheral blood sample, and peripheral blood mononuclear cells were used for TCR beta sequencing. Genomic DNA was extracted from the blood cell samples with the Qiagen DNeasy Blood Extraction Kit. Library prep was done by the immunoSEQ multiplex PCR assay. For the multiplex PCR, a mixture combining 60 forward primers for TCR Vbeta segments and 13 reverse primers for TCR Jbeta segments was used. The CDR3 region of rearranged TCR beta genes was amplified from genomic DNA with a multiplex PCR assay. Amplified TCR beta libraries were sequenced as 87-base-pair reads on the Illumina HiSeq System. The original methods were these. A later analysis tallied 75 million to 85 million unique TCR beta chains across the 700 or so repertoires, and some 10 million of those chains were shared by two or more donors. Raw reads were error-corrected and collapsed into unique sequences by a nearest-neighbor algorithm in which closely related sequences were merged to remove PCR and sequencing errors. V, D and J gene segments were assigned by aligning CDR3 sequences to IMGT reference sequences. For a sequence to be retained, at least a six-nucleotide match to both a V gene segment and a J gene segment was required. Rearrangements were called productive when the CDR3 lacked stop codons and stayed in frame with V and J; all others were non-productive. Following IMGT convention, CDR3 was defined as the stretch from the second conserved V-encoded cysteine to the conserved J-encoded phenylalanine. Sequences without an unambiguous match to a single V gene segment were excluded from the earlier analysis of 450 to 650 of the donors. In an earlier analysis of roughly 600 of the donors, a V segment was called functional when productive rearrangements were above 56.7%, and segregating when the standard deviation between donors exceeded 5%. A statistical classification framework was built for diagnosing cytomegalovirus status from the catalog of TCR beta chain sequences. In a later analysis, V and J genes were assigned by comparing TCR nucleotide sequences against IMGT/GENE-DB human TR gene sequences. A later analysis assigned CDR3 sequences and most-parsimonious VDJ recombination scenarios with the TCRdist pipeline. In a later analysis, each TCR beta chain was defined by its CDR3 amino acid sequence together with its V-gene family, and reads without a unique V-gene family were excluded. To address suspected cross-contamination and a sequencing artifact, a later analysis removed around 590 highly shared, low-generation-probability nucleotide sequences. A later analysis calculated a clonal expansion index for each public chain from normalized within-repertoire ranks of inferred template counts. A later analysis computed generation probabilities with a VDJ recombination model fitted to out-of-frame rearrangements, and checked the results against IGoR. In a later analysis, TCR-TCR, TCR-HLA and TCR-CMV co-occurrence was scored with hypergeometric tests, and a repertoire-size bias correction was applied to TCR pairs. In a later analysis, false discovery rates were estimated by permuting HLA or CMV assignments 20 times. A later analysis grouped co-occurring TCRs with DBSCAN, adding TCRdist sequence similarity when clustering within HLA-allele-positive subsets. For co-occurrence clustering, repertoires with fewer than 30,000 or more than 120,000 public chains were excluded, along with 5 or 6 repertoires with anomalous nucleotide sharing. In its TCRdb copy, this immuneACCESS table keeps in-frame sequences only and misses some clones. Where compared with another copy, unresolved V genes explain less than half of these, and the others have no known cause. V, J and clone size reflect that table, while D and trimming were determined from the DNA. For this sample, the table gives around 210,000 clones. Together, the top ten hold roughly 0.98% of the sample.

Specimen: PBMCs. This TCR was recovered from a woman aged 25 to 39 in good health and CMV-seropositive. The chain is encoded by TRBV19 joined to TRBJ1-2; the D gene is possibly TRBD1, with 5 bases matching. The nucleotide sequence is TGTGCCAGTAGTCCTGCTCAGGGATCCCTCCCTACCTATGGCTACACCTTC. This sequence encodes CASSPAQGSLPTYGYTF.